These T cell receptor beta chains were read from a single sample in a study of blood T cells in healthy people across ages. Each CDR3 protein gets one entry after TCRdb re-called the 5' RACE reads with MiXCR. The sample yields roughly 1,100,000 distinct CDR3 sequences, less than 25% seen once. The same sample was also studied in work on T cells of mothers and their children.

Sequences were obtained from blood. These TCRs come from a girl aged 2-9 years in good health. CDR3s include the opening cysteine and the closing phenylalanine or tryptophan.

V gene	J gene	CDR3 protein
TRBV29-1	TRBJ2-5	CSVPGWVEETQYF
TRBV9	TRBJ2-3	CASSPTSAEDTQYF
TRBV5-1	TRBJ2-3	CASSLGAVAGYRDTQYF
TRBV20-1	TRBJ2-7	CSASRGSQEQYF
TRBV29-1	TRBJ1-2	CSVVIGSYGYTF
TRBV28	NA	CASSSGTSAIYEQYF
TRBV19	TRBJ2-7	CASSQQGLSYEQYF
TRBV6-2/TRBV6-3	TRBJ1-2	CASRPPGQGKYGYTF
TRBV11-1	TRBJ2-7	CASSLETGMREQYF
TRBV27	TRBJ2-3	CASSDIQGLTSDTQYF
TRBV6-5	NA	CASSSLLAGSREQYF
TRBV12-3/TRBV12-4	NA	CASSVVREQFF
TRBV7-6	TRBJ2-1	CASSLTPTSNEQFF
TRBV6-6	NA	CASSSYGEEQFF
TRBV7-2	TRBJ1-2	CASPTGGSNYGYTF
TRBV11-2	TRBJ2-7	CASSVERDLSYEQYF
TRBV7-2	TRBJ2-2	CASRRSGVDTGELFF
TRBV6-5	TRBJ2-7	CASSYSMSDDEQYF
TRBV12-3/TRBV12-4	TRBJ2-3	CASSRRGQGADTQYF
TRBV10-3	TRBJ2-1	CAISGVTSSYNEQFF
TRBV12-3/TRBV12-4	TRBJ1-4	CASKHRTATNEKLFF
TRBV6-2/TRBV6-3	TRBJ2-5	CASSTGPSKETQYF
TRBV4-3	TRBJ2-1	CASSQDSGAEQFF
TRBV27	TRBJ2-6	CASSLQFGANVLTF
TRBV3-1	TRBJ2-5	CASSLTTGATQYF
TRBV15	TRBJ2-4	CATSREFTAAPNIQYF
TRBV29-1	TRBJ2-1	CSAGGGPIYNEQFF
TRBV12-3/TRBV12-4	TRBJ1-1	CASSETTGEYTEAFF
TRBV28	TRBJ2-3	CASTSAGSGADTQYF
TRBV28	TRBJ2-3	CASSWNRQENTDTQYF
TRBV29-1	TRBJ2-5	CSGRGLGEQYF
TRBV6-2/TRBV6-3	TRBJ1-5	CASSPAGQTNQPQHF
TRBV7-9	TRBJ1-4	CASSLDRQHEKLFF
TRBV2	TRBJ1-1	CASSLSKNTEAFF
TRBV28	TRBJ2-1	CASSFVGAFSYNEQFF
TRBV7-9	TRBJ2-5	CASSFSNRGETQYF
TRBV4-2	TRBJ2-1	CASSQGRGSSYNEQFF
TRBV6-1	TRBJ2-6	CASSPEISGANVLTF
TRBV5-6	TRBJ2-3	CASSSSTSGDTDTQYF
TRBV4-3	TRBJ2-5	CASSQDFAGARRTQYF
TRBV29-1	TRBJ2-3	CSVVPRADTQYF
TRBV20-1	TRBJ1-1	CSATLEREAFF
TRBV11-2	TRBJ2-5	CASTEVGPAGETQYF
TRBV3-1	TRBJ2-1	CASSPAGANEQFF
TRBV7-9	TRBJ2-7	CASSPRLVHNYEQYF
TRBV12-3/TRBV12-4	TRBJ2-7	CASSFRDRTYEQHF
TRBV20-1	TRBJ2-4	CSAREGFAVAKNIQYF
TRBV6-6	NA	CASTGDSTYEQYF
TRBV6-1	TRBJ1-2	CTSTPVGNGYTF
TRBV6-1	TRBJ1-2	CASSHAGHYGYTF
TRBV4-1	TRBJ1-2	CASSQVSDPNYGYTF
TRBV13	TRBJ2-7	CASSLDEDEQYF